Reported below is one T cell receptor beta chain. These data are taken from a study of radiotherapy plus CTLA-4 blockade in lung cancer. This table comes from immunoSEQ multiplex PCR, and its TCRdb copy is limited to in-frame clones, with some not included. The table lists about 110,000 clones, approximately 80% of them singletons, with about 3.5% in the top ten. V trimming: 3 bases; J trimming: 6 bases; junction bases outside the gene matches: 6. This CDR3 comprises 14 residues. Germline loops: CDR1 SGHDT, CDR2 YYEEEE. This material consisted of peripheral blood, taken from a patient treated with radiotherapy plus ipilimumab. The V gene is TRBV5-6, the J gene TRBJ2-1; TRBD1 agrees at 7 bases. The sequence came from a human donor with non-small cell lung cancer that progressed on radiotherapy plus ipilimumab. Some clones in this sample may be carry-over from other donors' samples. Here the CDR3 DNA reads TGTGCCAGCAGCTCGTTGGGACAGTTCAATGAGCAGTTCTTC. Encoded protein: CASSSLGQFNEQFF.